These T cell receptor beta chains were read from a single sample in a study of OX40 agonist ivuxolimab in advanced cancers. Assay: immunoSEQ multiplex PCR; the TCRdb copy retains only in-frame clones and omits some. The data hold around 86,000 clones, with about 92% observed a single time. This specimen consisted of CD4+ or CD8+ T cells sorted from blood, obtained in a trial of the OX40 agonist ivuxolimab. These receptors came from an adult with an advanced solid tumor such as melanoma, head and neck, liver or kidney cancer. CDR3s include the opening cysteine and the closing phenylalanine or tryptophan. A D gene is named only where the DNA matches it firmly. Only part of the rows carry a size: once, few, many, or a class if the clone is expanded.

TRBJ2-7,.,TRBD1,TRBV5-6,CASRPTGSPYEQYF,TGTGCCAGCAGACCGACAGGGTCCCCCTACGAGCAGTACTTC
TRBJ1-1,.,.,TRBV4-3,CASSQDVYEGRGTEAFF,TGCGCCAGCAGCCAAGATGTTTACGAGGGCCGGGGCACTGAAGCTTTCTTT
TRBJ2-7,.,.,TRBV7-2,CASSSPVSYEQYF,TGTGCCAGCAGCTCCCCCGTGTCCTACGAGCAGTACTTC
TRBJ1-2,.,.,TRBV11-2,CASSATKGYTF,TGTGCCAGCAGCGCGACAAAAGGCTACACCTTC
TRBJ2-7,.,.,TRBV28,CASSLGQFLYEQYF,TGTGCCAGCAGTTTAGGACAGTTTCTCTACGAGCAGTACTTC
TRBJ2-7,.,.,TRBV4-2,CASSPYDGYEQYF,TGTGCCAGCAGCCCCTACGACGGCTACGAGCAGTACTTC
TRBJ1-5,.,.,TRBV27,CASSPSWTGLRSNQPQHF,TGTGCCAGCAGTCCCTCTTGGACGGGTCTCCGAAGCAATCAGCCCCAGCATTTT
TRBJ1-1,.,TRBD1,TRBV19,CASSLTGGPPEAFF,TGTGCCAGTAGTCTGACAGGGGGCCCCCCTGAAGCTTTCTTT
TRBJ2-1,.,.,TRBV7-9,CASSLMTVLAYNEQFF,TGTGCCAGCAGCTTAATGACAGTCTTGGCCTACAATGAGCAGTTCTTC
TRBJ2-7,once,.,TRBV6-1,CASSADSPYEQYF,TGTGCCAGCAGTGCGGACAGTCCCTACGAGCAGTACTTC
TRBJ2-2,.,TRBD2,TRBV29-1,CSVISGSSGSRGTGELFF,TGCAGCGTTATATCGGGCTCTAGCGGGAGCCGGGGCACCGGGGAGCTGTTTTTT
TRBJ1-1,.,.,TRBV2,CASSDESVAQPENTEAFF,TGTGCCAGCAGTGATGAATCGGTTGCACAACCGGAGAACACTGAAGCTTTCTTT
TRBJ2-7,.,.,TRBV11-2,CASSLGGRGGEQYF,TGTGCCAGCAGCTTAGGCGGCCGGGGCGGCGAGCAGTACTTC